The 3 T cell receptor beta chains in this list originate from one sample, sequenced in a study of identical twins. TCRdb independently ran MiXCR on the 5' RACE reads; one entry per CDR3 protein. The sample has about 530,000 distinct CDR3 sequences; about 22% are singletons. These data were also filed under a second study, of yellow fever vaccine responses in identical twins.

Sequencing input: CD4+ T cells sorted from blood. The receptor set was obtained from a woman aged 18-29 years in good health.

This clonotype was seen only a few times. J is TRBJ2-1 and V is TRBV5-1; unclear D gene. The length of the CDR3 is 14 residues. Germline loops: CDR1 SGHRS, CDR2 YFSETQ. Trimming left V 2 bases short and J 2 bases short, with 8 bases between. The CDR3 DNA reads TGCGCCAGCAGCTTTGAAAGGGCCTACAATGAGCAGTTCTTC. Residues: CASSFERAYNEQFF.

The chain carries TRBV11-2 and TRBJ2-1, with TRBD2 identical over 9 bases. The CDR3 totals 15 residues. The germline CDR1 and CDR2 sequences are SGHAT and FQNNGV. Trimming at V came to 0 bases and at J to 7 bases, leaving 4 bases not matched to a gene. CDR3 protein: CASSLDGRGGNEQFF. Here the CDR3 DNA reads TGTGCCAGCAGCTTAGATGGGCGGGGGGGAAATGAGCAGTTCTTC.

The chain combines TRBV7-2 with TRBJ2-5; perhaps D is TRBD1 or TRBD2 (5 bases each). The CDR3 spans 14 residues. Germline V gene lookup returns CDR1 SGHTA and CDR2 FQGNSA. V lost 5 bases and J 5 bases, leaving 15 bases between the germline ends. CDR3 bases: TGTGCCAGCAGCCGGACGTGGGGGAGTGAGACCCAGTACTTC. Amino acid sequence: CASSRTWGSETQYF.